The present entry profiles one T cell receptor (beta chain) with its context. Its specificity is unknown. This may arise from a read error, as a much more abundant clone is one base away. Uncontrolled infection, other autoimmune disease, pregnancy or lactation excluded patients. This entry comes from a study of T cells in Graves' hyperthyroidism and ophthalmopathy. About the research overall: The initial diagnosis was the point when peripheral blood was collected, ahead of any treatment. Whole-study results and caveats: Among thyroid clonotypes expanded above 0.001, most also appeared in blood.

The germline V and J ends were trimmed by 3 bases and 3 bases, with 16 bases remaining between them. Germline V lookup: CDR1 SGHDT, CDR2 YYEEEE. This CDR3 is built from 16 residues. Amplified regions were TCR beta CDR3 sequences from RNA transcripts. Researchers ran a first-round RT-PCR on the TCR CDR3 using the HTBI primer set. A single record per CDR3 protein comes from TCRdb applying MiXCR to the multiplex PCR reads. The sample includes hundreds of thousands of distinct CDR3 sequences, approximately 13% of them seen just once. Sequenced input: blood. The V gene is TRBV5-6, the J gene TRBJ2-1; D is uncertain. This clonotype originated in a woman aged 18 to 35 with Graves' hyperthyroidism. Here the CDR3 reads CASSSVQVLVYNEQFF. Here the CDR3 DNA reads TGTGCCAGCAGCTCGGTGCAGGTATTAGTCTACAATGAGCAGTTCTTC.